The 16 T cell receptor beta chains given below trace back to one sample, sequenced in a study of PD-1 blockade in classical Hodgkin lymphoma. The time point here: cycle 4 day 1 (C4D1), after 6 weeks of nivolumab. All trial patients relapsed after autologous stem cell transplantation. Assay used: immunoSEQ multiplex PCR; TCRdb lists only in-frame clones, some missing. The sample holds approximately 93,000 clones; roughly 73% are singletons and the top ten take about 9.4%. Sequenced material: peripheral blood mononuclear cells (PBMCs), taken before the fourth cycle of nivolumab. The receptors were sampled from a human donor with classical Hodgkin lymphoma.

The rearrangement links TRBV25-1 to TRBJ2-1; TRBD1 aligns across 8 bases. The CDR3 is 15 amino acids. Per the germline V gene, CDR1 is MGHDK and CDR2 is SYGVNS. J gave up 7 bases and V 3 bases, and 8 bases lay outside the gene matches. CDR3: CASSDGRGLGNEQFF. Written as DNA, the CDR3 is TGTGCCAGCAGTGACGGCAGGGGGCTGGGGAATGAGCAGTTCTTC.

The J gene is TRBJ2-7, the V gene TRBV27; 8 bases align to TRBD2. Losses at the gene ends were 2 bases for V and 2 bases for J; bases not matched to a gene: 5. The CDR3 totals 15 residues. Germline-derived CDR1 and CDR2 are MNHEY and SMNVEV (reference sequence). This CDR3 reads CASSLGVAGTYEQYF. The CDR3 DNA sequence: TGTGCCAGCAGTTTAGGGGTAGCGGGGACCTACGAGCAGTACTTC.

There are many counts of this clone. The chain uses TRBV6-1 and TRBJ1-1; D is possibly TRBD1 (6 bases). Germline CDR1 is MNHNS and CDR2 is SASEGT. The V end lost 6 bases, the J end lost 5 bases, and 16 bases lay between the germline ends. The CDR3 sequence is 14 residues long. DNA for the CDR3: TGTGCCAGCAGACCAAGCAGGGGCGGAACTGAAGCTTTCTTT. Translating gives CASRPSRGGTEAFF.

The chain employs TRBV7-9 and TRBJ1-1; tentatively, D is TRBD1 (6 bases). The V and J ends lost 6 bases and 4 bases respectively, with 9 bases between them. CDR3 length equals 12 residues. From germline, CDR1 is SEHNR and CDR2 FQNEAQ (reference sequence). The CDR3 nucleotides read TGTGCCAGCAGGGGGGCGAGCACTGAAGCTTTCTTT. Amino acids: CASRGASTEAFF.

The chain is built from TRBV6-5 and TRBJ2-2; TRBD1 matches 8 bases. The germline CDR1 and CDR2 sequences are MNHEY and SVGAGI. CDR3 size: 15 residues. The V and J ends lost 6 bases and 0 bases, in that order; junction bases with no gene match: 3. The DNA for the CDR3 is TGTGCCAGCAGCCCACAGGGGGCGAACACCGGGGAGCTGTTTTTT. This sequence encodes CASSPQGANTGELFF.

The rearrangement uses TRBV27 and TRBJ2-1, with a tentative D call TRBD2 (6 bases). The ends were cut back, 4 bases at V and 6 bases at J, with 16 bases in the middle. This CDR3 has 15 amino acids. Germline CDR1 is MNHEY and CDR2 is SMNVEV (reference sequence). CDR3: CASSSTGTPLNEQFF. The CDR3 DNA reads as TGTGCCAGCAGTTCAACCGGGACTCCCCTCAATGAGCAGTTCTTC.

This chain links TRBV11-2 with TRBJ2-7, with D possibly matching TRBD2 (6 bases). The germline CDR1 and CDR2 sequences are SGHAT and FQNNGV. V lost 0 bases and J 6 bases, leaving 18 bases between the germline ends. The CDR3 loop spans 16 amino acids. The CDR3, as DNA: TGTGCCAGCAGCTTAGAGATCGGTGGAGGGGCGATCGAGCAGTACTTC. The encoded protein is CASSLEIGGGAIEQYF.

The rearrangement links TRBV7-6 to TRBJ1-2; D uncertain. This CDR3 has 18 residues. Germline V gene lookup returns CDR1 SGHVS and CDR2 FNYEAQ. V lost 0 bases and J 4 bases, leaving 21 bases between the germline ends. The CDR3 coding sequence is TGTGCCAGCAGCTTAGCGTTACGAGGGAATCGATCCGGCTATGGCTACACCTTC. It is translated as CASSLALRGNRSGYGYTF.

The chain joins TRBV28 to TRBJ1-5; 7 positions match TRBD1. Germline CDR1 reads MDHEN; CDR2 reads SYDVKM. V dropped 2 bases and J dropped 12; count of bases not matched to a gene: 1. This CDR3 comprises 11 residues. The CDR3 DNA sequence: TGTGCCAGCAGTTTAGGGGACAGCCAGCATTTT. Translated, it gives CASSLGDSQHF.

CDR3 in amino acids: CASSLVGHSPLHF. For the CDR3, the DNA is TGTGCCAGCAGTTTAGTAGGTCACTCACCCCTCCACTTT. The chain uses TRBV27 and TRBJ1-6; D is uncertain. Trimming shortened V by 2 bases and J by 10 bases, and 9 bases separated the two germline ends. CDR3 length: 13 amino acids. Looked up from germline, CDR1 is MNHEY and CDR2 is SMNVEV (reference sequence).

CDR3 sequence reads: CASSPGTGGFGYTF. The CDR3 nucleotides are TGTGCCAGCAGCCCCGGGACAGGGGGCTTTGGCTACACCTTC. The V and J genes are TRBV7-9 and TRBJ1-2; TRBD1 agrees at 12 bases. The CDR3 runs 14 residues. CDR1 and CDR2 (germline): SEHNR, FQNEAQ (reference sequence). The J segment lost 7 bases and the V segment lost 5 bases, leaving 5 bases of the junction unmatched. Full variable domain (outside the CDR3, taken from reference TRBV7-9 and TRBJ1-2): DTGVSQNPRHKITKRGQNVTFRCDPISEHNRLYWYRQTLGQGPEFLTYFQNEAQLEKSRLLSDRFSAERPKGSFSTLEIQRTEQGDSAMYLCASSPGTGGFGYTFGSGTRLTVV.

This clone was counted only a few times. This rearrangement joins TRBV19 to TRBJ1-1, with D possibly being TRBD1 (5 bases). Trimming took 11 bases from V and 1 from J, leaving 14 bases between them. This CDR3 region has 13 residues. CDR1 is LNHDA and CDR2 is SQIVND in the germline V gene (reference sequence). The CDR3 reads CASKRTSNTEAFF. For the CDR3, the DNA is TGTGCCTCAAAACGGACATCGAACACTGAAGCTTTCTTT.

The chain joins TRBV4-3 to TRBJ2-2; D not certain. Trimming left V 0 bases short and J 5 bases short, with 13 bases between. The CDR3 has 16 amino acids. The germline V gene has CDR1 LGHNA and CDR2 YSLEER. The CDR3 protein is CASSQDVVRRTGELFF. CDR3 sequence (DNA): TGCGCCAGCAGCCAAGATGTAGTCCGACGGACCGGGGAGCTGTTTTTT.

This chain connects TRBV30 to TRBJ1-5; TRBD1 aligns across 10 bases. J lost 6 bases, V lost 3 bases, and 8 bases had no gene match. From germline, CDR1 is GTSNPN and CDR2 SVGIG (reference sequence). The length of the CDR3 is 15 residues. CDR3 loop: CAWRGGQGEGQPQHF. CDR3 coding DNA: TGTGCCTGGAGAGGAGGACAGGGGGAAGGTCAGCCCCAGCATTTT.

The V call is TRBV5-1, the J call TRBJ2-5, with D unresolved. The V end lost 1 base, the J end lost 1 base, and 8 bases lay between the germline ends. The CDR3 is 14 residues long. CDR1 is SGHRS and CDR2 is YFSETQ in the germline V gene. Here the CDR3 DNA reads TGCGCCAGCAGCTTGTTAGCAGCCCAAGAGACCCAGTACTTC. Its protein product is CASSLLAAQETQYF.

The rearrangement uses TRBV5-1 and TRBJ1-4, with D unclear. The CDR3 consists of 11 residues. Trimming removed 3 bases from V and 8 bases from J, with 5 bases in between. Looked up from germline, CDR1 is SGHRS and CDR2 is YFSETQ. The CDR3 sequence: CASSSGEKLFF. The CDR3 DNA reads TGCGCCAGCAGCTCGGGAGAAAAACTGTTTTTT.